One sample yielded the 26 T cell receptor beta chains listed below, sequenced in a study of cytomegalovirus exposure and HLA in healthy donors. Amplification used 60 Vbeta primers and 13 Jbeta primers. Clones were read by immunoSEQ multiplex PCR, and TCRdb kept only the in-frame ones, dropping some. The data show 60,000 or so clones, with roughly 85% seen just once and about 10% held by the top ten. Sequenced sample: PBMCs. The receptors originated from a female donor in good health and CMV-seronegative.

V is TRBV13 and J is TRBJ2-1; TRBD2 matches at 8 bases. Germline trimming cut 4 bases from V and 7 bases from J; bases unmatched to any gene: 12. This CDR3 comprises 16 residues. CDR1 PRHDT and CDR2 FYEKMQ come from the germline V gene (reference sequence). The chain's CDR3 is CASSSGTSSFGNEQFF. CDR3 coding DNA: TGTGCCAGCAGCTCCGGGACTAGTTCCTTCGGTAATGAGCAGTTCTTC.

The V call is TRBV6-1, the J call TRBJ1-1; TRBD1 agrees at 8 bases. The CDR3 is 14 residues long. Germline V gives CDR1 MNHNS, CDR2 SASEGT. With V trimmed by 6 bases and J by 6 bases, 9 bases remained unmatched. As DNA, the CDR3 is TGTGCCAGCAGAATGGACAGGGTTCGGGCTGAAGCTTTCTTT. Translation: CASRMDRVRAEAFF.

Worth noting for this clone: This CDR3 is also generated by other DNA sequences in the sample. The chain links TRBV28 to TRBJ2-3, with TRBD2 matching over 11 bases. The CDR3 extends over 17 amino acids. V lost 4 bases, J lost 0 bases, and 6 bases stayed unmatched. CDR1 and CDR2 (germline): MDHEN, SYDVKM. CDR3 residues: CASSSPSSGGSTDTQYF. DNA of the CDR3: TGTGCCAGCAGTTCCCCATCTAGCGGGGGGAGCACAGATACGCAGTATTTT.

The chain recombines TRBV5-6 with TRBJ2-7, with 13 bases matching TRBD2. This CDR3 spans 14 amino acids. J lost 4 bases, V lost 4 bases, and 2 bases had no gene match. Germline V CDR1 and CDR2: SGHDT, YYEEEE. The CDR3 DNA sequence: TGTGCCAGCAGCGGACTAGCGGGAGAGTACGAGCAGTACTTC. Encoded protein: CASSGLAGEYEQYF.

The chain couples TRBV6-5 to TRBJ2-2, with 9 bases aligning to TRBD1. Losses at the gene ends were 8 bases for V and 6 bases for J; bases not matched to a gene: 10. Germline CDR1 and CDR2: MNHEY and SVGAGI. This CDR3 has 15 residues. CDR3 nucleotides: TGTGCCAGCTGCCGGGACAGGGTTGTGTCCGGGGAGCTGTTTTTT. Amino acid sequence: CASCRDRVVSGELFF.

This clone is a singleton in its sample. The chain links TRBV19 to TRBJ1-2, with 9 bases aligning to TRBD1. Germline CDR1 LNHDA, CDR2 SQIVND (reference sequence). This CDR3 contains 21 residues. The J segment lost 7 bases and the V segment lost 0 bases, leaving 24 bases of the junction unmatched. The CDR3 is CASSIDWGSGFLGQGRSGYTF. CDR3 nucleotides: TGTGCCAGTAGTATAGATTGGGGTTCCGGGTTTCTGGGACAGGGACGTAGTGGCTACACCTTC.

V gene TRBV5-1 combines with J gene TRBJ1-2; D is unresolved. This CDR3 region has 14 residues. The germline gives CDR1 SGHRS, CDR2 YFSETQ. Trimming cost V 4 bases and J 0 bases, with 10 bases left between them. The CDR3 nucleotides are TGCGCCAGCAGCCCTGTAACGGCTAACTATGGCTACACCTTC. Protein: CASSPVTANYGYTF.

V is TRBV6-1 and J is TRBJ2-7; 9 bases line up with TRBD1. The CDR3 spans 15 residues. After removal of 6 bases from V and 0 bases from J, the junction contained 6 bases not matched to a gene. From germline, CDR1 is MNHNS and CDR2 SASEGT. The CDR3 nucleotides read TGTGCCAGCAGCGGACGGGACAGGGACTCCTACGAGCAGTACTTC. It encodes CASSGRDRDSYEQYF.

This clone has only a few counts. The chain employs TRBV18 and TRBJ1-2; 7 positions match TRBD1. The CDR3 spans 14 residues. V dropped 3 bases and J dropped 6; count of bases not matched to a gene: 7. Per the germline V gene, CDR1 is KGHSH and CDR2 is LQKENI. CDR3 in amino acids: CASSPGQVSHGYTF. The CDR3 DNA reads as TGTGCCAGCTCACCCGGACAGGTTTCTCATGGCTACACCTTC.

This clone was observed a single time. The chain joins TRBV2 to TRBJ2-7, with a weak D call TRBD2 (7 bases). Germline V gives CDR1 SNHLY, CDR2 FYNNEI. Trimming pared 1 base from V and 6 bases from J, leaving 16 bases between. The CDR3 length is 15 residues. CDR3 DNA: TGTGCCAGCAGTGAAGAGGCCGGGGAGGGGGGCGAGCAGTACTTC. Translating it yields CASSEEAGEGGEQYF.

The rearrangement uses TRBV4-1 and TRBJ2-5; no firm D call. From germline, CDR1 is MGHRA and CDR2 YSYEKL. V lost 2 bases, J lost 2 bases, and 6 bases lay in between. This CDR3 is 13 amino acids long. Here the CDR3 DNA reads TGCGCCAGCAGCCAATTTCTACAAGAGACCCAGTACTTC. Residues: CASSQFLQETQYF.

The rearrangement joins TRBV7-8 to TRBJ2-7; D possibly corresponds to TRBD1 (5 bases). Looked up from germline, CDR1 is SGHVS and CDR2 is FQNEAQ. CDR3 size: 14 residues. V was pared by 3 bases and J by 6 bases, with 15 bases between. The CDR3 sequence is CASSFGEGVIEQYF. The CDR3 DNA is TGTGCCAGCAGCTTTGGAGAAGGGGTTATCGAGCAGTACTTC. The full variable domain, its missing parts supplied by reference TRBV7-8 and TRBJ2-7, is GAGVSQSPRYKVAKRGQDVALRCDPISGHVSLFWYQQALGQGPEFLTYFQNEAQLDKSGLPSDRFFAERPEGSVSTLKIQRTQQEDSAVYLCASSFGEGVIEQYFGPGTRLTVT.

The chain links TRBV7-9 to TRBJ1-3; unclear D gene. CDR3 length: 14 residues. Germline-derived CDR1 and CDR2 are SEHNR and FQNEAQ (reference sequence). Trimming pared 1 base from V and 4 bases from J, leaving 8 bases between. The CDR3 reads CASSLGTHGNTIYF. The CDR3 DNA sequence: TGTGCCAGCAGCTTAGGGACTCACGGAAACACCATATATTTT.

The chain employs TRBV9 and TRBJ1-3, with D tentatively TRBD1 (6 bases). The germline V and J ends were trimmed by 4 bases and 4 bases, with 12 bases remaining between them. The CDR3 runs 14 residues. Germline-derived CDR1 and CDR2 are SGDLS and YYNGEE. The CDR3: CASSLGGVGNTIYF. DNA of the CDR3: TGTGCCAGCAGCTTAGGGGGAGTCGGAAACACCATATATTTT.

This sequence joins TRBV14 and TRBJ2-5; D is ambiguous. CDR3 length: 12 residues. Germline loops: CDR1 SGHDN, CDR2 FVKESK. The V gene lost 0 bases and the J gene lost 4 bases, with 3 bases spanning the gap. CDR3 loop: CASSQERETQYF. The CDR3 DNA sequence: TGTGCCAGCAGCCAAGAGAGAGAGACCCAGTACTTC.

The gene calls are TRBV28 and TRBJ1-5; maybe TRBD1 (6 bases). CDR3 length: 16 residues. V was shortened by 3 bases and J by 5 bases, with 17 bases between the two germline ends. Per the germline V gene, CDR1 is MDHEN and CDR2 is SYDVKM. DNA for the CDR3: TGTGCCAGCAGTTTCCAATCACAGGGTAGGGATCAGCCCCAGCATTTT. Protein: CASSFQSQGRDQPQHF.

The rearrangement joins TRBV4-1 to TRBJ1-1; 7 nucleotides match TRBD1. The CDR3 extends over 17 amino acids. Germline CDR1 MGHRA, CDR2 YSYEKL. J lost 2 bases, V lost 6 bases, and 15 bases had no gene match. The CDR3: CASRSVDRVMGNTEAFF. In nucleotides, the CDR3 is TGCGCCAGCAGAAGTGTCGACAGGGTCATGGGAAACACTGAAGCTTTCTTT.

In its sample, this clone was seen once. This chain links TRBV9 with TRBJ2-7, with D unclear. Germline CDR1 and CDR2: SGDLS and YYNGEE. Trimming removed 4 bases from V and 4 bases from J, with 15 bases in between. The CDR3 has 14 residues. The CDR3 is CASSPAREDYEQYF. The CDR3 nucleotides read TGTGCCAGCAGCCCCGCAAGAGAGGATTACGAGCAGTACTTC.

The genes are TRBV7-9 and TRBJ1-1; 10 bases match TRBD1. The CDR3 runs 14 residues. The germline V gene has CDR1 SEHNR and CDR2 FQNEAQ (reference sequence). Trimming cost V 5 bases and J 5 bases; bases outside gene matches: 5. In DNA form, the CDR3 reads TGTGCCAGCAGCACGGGACAGGGGAGGACTGAAGCTTTCTTT. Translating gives CASSTGQGRTEAFF.

The CDR3 is CASSITGQGYNEQFF. Here the CDR3 DNA reads TGTGCCAGTAGTATTACGGGACAGGGCTACAATGAGCAGTTCTTC. V is TRBV19 and J is TRBJ2-1; the match to TRBD1 covers 9 bases. Germline assignment: CDR1 LNHDA and CDR2 SQIVND (reference sequence). The V gene end was trimmed by 3 bases and the J gene end by 3 bases; junction bases not matched to a gene: 3. This CDR3 has 15 residues.

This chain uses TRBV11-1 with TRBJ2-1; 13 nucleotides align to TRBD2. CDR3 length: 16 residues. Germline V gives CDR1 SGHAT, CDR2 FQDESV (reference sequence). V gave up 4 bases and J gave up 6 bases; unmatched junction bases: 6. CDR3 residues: CASSSGGTSGINEQFF. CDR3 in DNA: TGTGCCAGCAGCTCCGGAGGGACTAGCGGGATCAATGAGCAGTTCTTC.

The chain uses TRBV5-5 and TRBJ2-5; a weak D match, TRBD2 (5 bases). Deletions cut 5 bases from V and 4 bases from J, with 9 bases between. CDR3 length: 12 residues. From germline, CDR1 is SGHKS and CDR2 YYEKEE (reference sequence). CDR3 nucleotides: TGTGCCAGCAGTCGGGCGGGAGAGACCCAGTACTTC. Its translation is CASSRAGETQYF.

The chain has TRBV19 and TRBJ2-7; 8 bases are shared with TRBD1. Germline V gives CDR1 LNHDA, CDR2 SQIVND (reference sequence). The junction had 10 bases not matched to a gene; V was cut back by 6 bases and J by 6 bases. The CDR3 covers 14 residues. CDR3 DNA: TGTGCCAGTAGCCTCCGGGACAGGATTGGCGAGCAGTACTTC. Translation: CASSLRDRIGEQYF.

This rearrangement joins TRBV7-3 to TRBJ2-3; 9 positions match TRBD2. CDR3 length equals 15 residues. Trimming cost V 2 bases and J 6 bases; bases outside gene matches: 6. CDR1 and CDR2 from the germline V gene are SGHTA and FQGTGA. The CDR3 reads CASSLSALAGDTQYF. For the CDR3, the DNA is TGTGCCAGCAGCTTATCAGCACTAGCGGGCGATACGCAGTATTTT.

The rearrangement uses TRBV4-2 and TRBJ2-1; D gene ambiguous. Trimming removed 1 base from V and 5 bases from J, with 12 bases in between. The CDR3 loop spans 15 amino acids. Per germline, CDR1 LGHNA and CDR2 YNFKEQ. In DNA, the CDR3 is TGTGCCAGCAGCCAAGGAATAGCCGGAGACAATGAGCAGTTCTTC. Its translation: CASSQGIAGDNEQFF.

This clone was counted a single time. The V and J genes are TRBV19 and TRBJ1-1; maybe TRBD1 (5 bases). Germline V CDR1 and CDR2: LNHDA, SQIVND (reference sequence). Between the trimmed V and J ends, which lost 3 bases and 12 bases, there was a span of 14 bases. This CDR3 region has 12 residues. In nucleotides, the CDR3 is TGTGCCAGTAGTATTCAGGCGACAGTCACTTTCTTT. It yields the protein CASSIQATVTFF.